This T cell receptor beta chain originates from a study of cytomegalovirus exposure and HLA in healthy donors. Study outcomes and limitations: Analyzed later, most CMV-associated TCR beta chains appeared HLA-restricted.

Regarding this clone: Its specificity is unknown.

Germline CDR1 is SGHVS and CDR2 is FNYEAQ. There are 14 residues in the CDR3. Trimming left V 3 bases short and J 6 bases short, with 12 bases between. The study ran its PCR with 60 Vbeta and 13 Jbeta primers. Generated by immunoSEQ multiplex PCR, the TCRdb table keeps only in-frame clones and is missing some. The data hold roughly 180,000 clones, with around 80% observed a single time. At the time of sampling, donors were nominally healthy, though unrecorded immune exposures were likely. The clonotype was recovered from a woman in her 30s in good health and CMV-seronegative. The specimen was PBMCs. The chain combines TRBV7-6 with TRBJ2-1; D possibly corresponds to TRBD2 (7 bases). DNA for the CDR3: TGTGCCAGCAGCTTCGGGGGGCGATCCAATGAGCAGTTCTTC. Protein sequence: CASSFGGRSNEQFF. Filled out from reference TRBV7-6 and TRBJ2-1, the complete variable domain reads GAGVSQSPRYKVTKRGQDVALRCDPISGHVSLYWYRQALGQGPEFLTYFNYEAQQDKSGLPNDRFSAERPEGSISTLTIQRTEQRDSAMYRCASSFGGRSNEQFFGPGTRLTVL.